This entry lists 12 T cell receptor beta chains sequenced from one sample in a study of blood T cell repertoires in COVID-19. Using immunoSEQ multiplex PCR, the repertoire was profiled, and TCRdb retains in-frame clones only, with some absent. The data contain roughly 200,000 clones, about 86% of them singletons. Sequencing was done on a sample of PBMCs or T cells enriched from blood (not recorded which). These receptors were obtained from a woman younger than 45 who had been exposed to COVID-19.

V usage is TRBV2 and J usage is TRBJ2-1, with TRBD2 matching over 8 bases. After removal of 9 bases from V and 2 bases from J, the junction contained 3 bases not matched to a gene. Looked up from germline, CDR1 is SNHLY and CDR2 is FYNNEI. The CDR3 covers 13 residues. CDR3 DNA: TGTGCCAGTCCGGGACTAGCCTACAATGAGCAGTTCTTC. As protein: CASPGLAYNEQFF.

This rearrangement joins TRBV7-9 to TRBJ1-2, with D possibly being TRBD1 (5 bases). Trimming stripped 8 bases from V and 6 bases from J, with 19 bases between. The length of the CDR3 is 14 residues. From germline, CDR1 is SEHNR and CDR2 FQNEAQ (reference sequence). The DNA for the CDR3 is TGTGCCAGCGGTTCCTTCAGACAGCTAAATGGCTACACCTTC. Translation gives CASGSFRQLNGYTF. The full variable domain, with the rest looked up from reference TRBV7-9 and TRBJ1-2, is DTGVSQNPRHKITKRGQNVTFRCDPISEHNRLYWYRQTLGQGPEFLTYFQNEAQLEKSRLLSDRFSAERPKGSFSTLEIQRTEQGDSAMYLCASGSFRQLNGYTFGSGTRLTVV.

The gene calls are TRBV28 and TRBJ1-6; unclear D gene. CDR3 size: 14 residues. Germline V gene sequence: CDR1 MDHEN, CDR2 SYDVKM. V was cut by 3 bases and J by 9 bases, with 12 bases left in between. Here the CDR3 DNA reads TGTGCCAGCAGTTTGTCAACAGTAGGTTCACCCCTCCACTTT. It encodes CASSLSTVGSPLHF.

The rearrangement links TRBV27 to TRBJ1-3, with a tentative D call TRBD1 (6 bases). V was pared by 7 bases and J by 2 bases, with 9 bases between. The CDR3 loop spans 13 amino acids. Germline V gene data show CDR1 as MNHEY and CDR2 as SMNVEV (reference sequence). CDR3 sequence: CASKGTTGNTIYF. The CDR3 bases are TGTGCCAGCAAAGGGACAACTGGAAACACCATATATTTT.

The rearrangement uses TRBV18 and TRBJ1-5, with D possibly matching TRBD1 (5 bases). V lost 3 bases and J 9 bases, leaving 15 bases between the germline ends. Germline values: CDR1 KGHSH, CDR2 LQKENI. This CDR3 spans 14 amino acids. In DNA, the CDR3 is TGTGCCAGCTCACCGCGGGACGGGGGGACGCCCCAGCATTTT. As protein: CASSPRDGGTPQHF.

This rearrangement joins TRBV27 to TRBJ2-2, with 8 nucleotides matching TRBD2. The CDR3 consists of 16 residues. V gave up 8 bases and J gave up 2 bases; unmatched junction bases: 10. CDR1 and CDR2 from the germline V gene are MNHEY and SMNVEV (reference sequence). Written as DNA, the CDR3 is TGTGCCAGCCGAGCCCAAGCGGGGGTCAACACCGGGGAGCTGTTTTTT. Its protein product is CASRAQAGVNTGELFF.

The chain combines TRBV9 with TRBJ2-7; 12 positions match TRBD1. This CDR3 is 15 amino acids long. Germline CDR1 is SGDLS and CDR2 is YYNGEE. V lost 2 bases and J lost 5; bases outside the gene matches: 5. In DNA, the CDR3 is TGTGCCAGCAGCGTCGGGGGGACAGGGGGCAACGAGCAGTACTTC. Translated: CASSVGGTGGNEQYF.

The CDR3 spells CASSRGRAYTGELFF. Here the CDR3 DNA reads TGTGCCAGCAGCCGGGGCAGGGCATACACCGGGGAGCTGTTTTTT. The chain couples TRBV3-1 (or the pseudogene TRBV3-2) to TRBJ2-2, with D maybe TRBD1 (5 bases). Germline V lookup: CDR1 LGHDT, CDR2 YNNKEL (reference sequence). V was shortened by 4 bases and J by 3 bases, with 12 bases between the two germline ends. CDR3 length: 15 amino acids.

This chain links TRBV30 with TRBJ1-1; no firm D call. The CDR3 runs to 13 residues. CDR1 and CDR2 (germline): GTSNPN, SVGIG (reference sequence). V lost 0 bases to trimming and J lost 0 bases, with 5 bases between them. Written as DNA, the CDR3 is TGTGCCTGGAGTGTGAACATGAACACTGAAGCTTTCTTT. This gives the protein CAWSVNMNTEAFF.

This clone was seen ten or more times. V is TRBV6-5 and J is TRBJ1-1; 8 bases line up with TRBD1. This CDR3 spans 12 amino acids. CDR1 and CDR2 from the germline V gene are MNHEY and SVGAGI. Trimming took 6 bases from V and 11 from J; bases not matched to a gene: 8. This chain's CDR3 is CASRHPGTGAFF. The CDR3 nucleotides read TGTGCCAGCAGGCATCCCGGGACAGGCGCTTTCTTT.

The gene calls are TRBV3-1 (or the pseudogene TRBV3-2) and TRBJ2-1; D is unclear. V lost 8 bases, J lost 2 bases, and 7 bases lay in between. The CDR3 totals 12 residues. In germline, CDR1 is LGHDT, CDR2 YNNKEL (reference sequence). The CDR3 reads CASGSTYNEQFF. Here the CDR3 DNA reads TGTGCCAGCGGCTCCACCTACAATGAGCAGTTCTTC.

The CDR3 spells CASSPSPSGTQYF. The CDR3 DNA reads as TGTGCCAGCAGCCCGTCCCCATCCGGGACCCAGTACTTC. V gene TRBV3-1 (or the pseudogene TRBV3-2) combines with J gene TRBJ2-5; D ambiguous. Germline CDR1 is LGHDT and CDR2 is YNNKEL (reference sequence). V shed 4 bases and J shed 7 bases, with 13 bases lying between them. The CDR3 has 13 residues.